This T cell receptor beta chain was obtained from a study of blood T cell repertoires in COVID-19. Study at large: Both acute and convalescent COVID-19 samples were obtained from the United States, Italy and Spain.

The table came from immunoSEQ multiplex PCR; TCRdb's copy has only in-frame clones and leaves some out. The table includes tens of thousands of clones, 86% detected once. J was trimmed by 7 bases and V by 3 bases; bases with no gene match: 5. The germline CDR1 and CDR2 sequences are KGHSH and LQKENI. CDR3 length equals 16 residues. The receptor was derived from a man between 25 and 39 years old with acute or convalescent COVID-19. The chain links TRBV18 to TRBJ2-3; 15 bases agree with TRBD2. Sequencing used peripheral blood. The CDR3: CASSPEGLAGGNTQYF. CDR3 coding DNA: TGTGCCAGCTCACCGGAGGGACTAGCGGGAGGAAATACGCAGTATTTT. The whole variable domain, remainder taken from reference TRBV18 and TRBJ2-3, is NAGVMQNPRHLVRRRGQEARLRCSPMKGHSHVYWYRQLPEEGLKFMVYLQKENIIDESGMPKERFSAEFPKEGPSILRIQQVVRGDSAAYFCASSPEGLAGGNTQYFGPGTRLTVL.